The 9 T cell receptor beta chains below all came from one sample that was sequenced in a study of regulatory T cells in long-lasting Graves disease listed by TCRdb under 2021. The label giving this sample's time point can be read as: persistent/refractory GD, antithyroid drugs over 5 years with positive TRAb. For both TCR sequencing and RNA sequencing, RNA was extracted from PBMCs using TRIzol. Library generation was performed with multiplex PCR. TCRdb shows the sequencer as Illumina HiSeq 4000. iRepertoire HTBI primers and Arm-PCR amplification of CDR3 regions were used to construct TCR beta libraries. TCRdb trimmed the raw reads at Q25, called clones with MiXCR and kept productive beta chains. Every entry covers one CDR3 protein and lists the most common genes and DNA from its rows. Here the sample has roughly 400,000 distinct CDR3 sequences; about 20% occur a single time. The ten largest make up less than 25% of the sample.

The material sequenced was peripheral blood mononuclear cells (PBMCs), taken when the disease was refractory, from a patient treated with antithyroid drugs. All receptors derive from a female donor with Graves disease.

This clonotype was found many times. The germline gene is not matched at one end of the junction; a read error may be the cause. This chain links TRBV5-5 with TRBJ1-1; D is possibly TRBD1 (5 bases). CDR1 is SGHKS, CDR2 YYEKEE, per germline (reference sequence). This CDR3 region has 15 residues. Written as DNA, the CDR3 is TGCGCCAGCAGCTTGGGGACGCAAATGAACACTGAAGCTTTCTTT. Its translation: CASSLGTQMNTEAFF.

This clonotype was seen repeatedly, ten times or more. V is TRBV28 and J is TRBJ1-2; no clear D gene. Trimming stripped 2 bases from V and 6 bases from J, with 10 bases between. Germline CDR1 reads MDHEN; CDR2 reads SYDVKM. CDR3 length: 13 amino acids. The CDR3 here is CASSLIQLNGYTF. The DNA for the CDR3 is TGTGCCAGCAGTTTAATTCAGCTCAATGGCTACACCTTC.

The chain has TRBV5-6 and TRBJ1-2; TRBD1 is a possible D gene (6 bases). Germline CDR1 SGHDT, CDR2 YYEEEE. With 0 bases removed from V and 2 bases from J, the gap between germline ends came to 14 bases. This CDR3 is built from 16 residues. CDR3 region: CASSLDEGTKNYGYTF. CDR3 nucleotides: TGTGCCAGCAGCTTGGATGAAGGGACAAAGAACTATGGCTACACCTTC.

This clonotype has just one count. The gene calls are TRBV7-8 and TRBJ2-3; 8 bases are a match to TRBD1. The CDR3 is made up of 17 amino acids. From germline, CDR1 is SGHVS and CDR2 FQNEAQ. Trimming removed 2 bases from V and 0 bases from J; junction bases left unmatched: 7. The CDR3 loop is CASSLPPGQGSTDTQYF. Here the CDR3 DNA reads TGTGCCAGCAGCTTACCTCCTGGACAGGGTAGCACAGATACGCAGTATTTT. Combining the CDR3 with reference TRBV7-8 and TRBJ2-3 gives the whole variable domain GAGVSQSPRYKVAKRGQDVALRCDPISGHVSLFWYQQALGQGPEFLTYFQNEAQLDKSGLPSDRFFAERPEGSVSTLKIQRTQQEDSAVYLCASSLPPGQGSTDTQYFGPGTRLTVL.

A remark on this clonotype: A much larger clone lies a single base off, so this may be a read error. The chain employs TRBV7-2 and TRBJ1-4; 9 nucleotides line up with TRBD1. This CDR3 has 14 residues. The germline CDR1 and CDR2 sequences are SGHTA and FQGNSA. Trimming at V came to 8 bases and at J to 6 bases, leaving 7 bases not matched to a gene. This CDR3 is CASGSDRGHEKLFF. The CDR3 bases are TGTGCCAGCGGCTCGGACAGGGGCCATGAAAAACTGTTTTTT.

A note on this clonotype: A single base separates this from a much larger clone, so it may be a read error. This chain uses TRBV6-1 with TRBJ1-2; D remains unclear. V dropped 8 bases and J dropped 4 bases, with 14 bases sitting between them. Germline V gene sequence: CDR1 MNHNS, CDR2 SASEGT. The CDR3 is 13 amino acids. As DNA, the CDR3 is TGTGCCAGCTGGAACAGAGCCTCCTATGGCTACACCTTC. This encodes CASWNRASYGYTF.

Many counts were recorded for this clonotype. One end of the junction does not line up with germline, which may come from a read error. The genes are TRBV27 and TRBJ1-4, with D unclear. CDR1 MNHEY and CDR2 SMNVEV come from the germline V gene (reference sequence). CDR3 length: 17 residues. CDR3 in amino acids: CASSLSGNRETNEKLFF. DNA for the CDR3: TGTGCCAGCAGCTTATCGGGGAATCGGGAAACTAATGAAAAACTGTTTTTT.

V is TRBV7-2 and J is TRBJ2-3; 7 bases map to TRBD2. The CDR3 is 15 amino acids. The V gene's germline CDR1 is SGHTA and CDR2 FQGNSA. V lost 3 bases, J lost 2 bases, and 5 bases stayed unmatched. In DNA, the CDR3 is TGTGCCAGCAGCTTGGGCGGGGGTTACACAGATACGCAGTATTTT. Amino acids: CASSLGGGYTDTQYF.

This clonotype was picked up many times. The J gene is TRBJ2-5, the V gene TRBV30, with D tentatively TRBD1 or TRBD2 (5 bases each). Trimming shortened V by 0 bases and J by 4 bases, and 9 bases separated the two germline ends. The CDR3 runs 13 residues. Germline assignment: CDR1 GTSNPN and CDR2 SVGIG (reference sequence). CDR3 region: CAWSVPGRETQYF. The DNA for the CDR3 is TGTGCCTGGAGTGTACCGGGACGAGAGACCCAGTACTTC. Full variable domain (missing parts from reference TRBV30 and TRBJ2-5): SQTIHQWPATLVQPVGSPLSLECTVEGTSNPNLYWYRQAAGRGLQLLFYSVGIGQISSEVPQNLSASRPQDRQFILSSKKLLLSDSGFYLCAWSVPGRETQYFGPGTRLLVL.